This T cell receptor beta chain comes out of a study of beta chain features in type 1 diabetes. Of the isolated RNA, all was reverse transcribed, and so the sequenced material was expressed TCRB transcripts. Using immunoSEQ multiplex PCR, the repertoire was profiled, and TCRdb retains in-frame clones only, with some absent. The sample has under 300,000 clones, 27% seen once; the top ten hold about 3.9%. Every sorted population was more than 98% pure. Study-level findings and limits: Compared with healthy donors, patients appeared to share more similar naive, central memory and regulatory TCRB repertoires.

Looked up from germline, CDR1 is PRHDT and CDR2 is FYEKMQ (reference sequence). CDR3 length equals 15 residues. The V end lost 2 bases, the J end lost 1 base, and 9 bases lay between the germline ends. As to this clone: Antigen unknown.

The rearrangement uses TRBV13 and TRBJ2-1, with D hard to call. The receptor was derived from a man aged 30 to 45 in good health. The sequencing sample was made of central memory CD4+ T cells from blood. In DNA form, the CDR3 reads TGTGCCAGCAGCTTAAGGGTGGATTCCTACAATGAGCAGTTCTTC. Translating it yields CASSLRVDSYNEQFF.